These 28 T cell receptor beta chains came from one sample sequenced in a study of cytomegalovirus exposure and HLA in healthy donors. Primers: 60 Vbeta forward and 13 Jbeta reverse. TCRdb's copy holds only in-frame clones and misses some; the assay was immunoSEQ multiplex PCR. The sample includes around 74,000 clones. The sequencing sample was made of PBMCs. The origin of the receptors is a man between 45 and 60 years old in good health and CMV-seropositive.

The chain links TRBV18 to TRBJ1-3; D remains ambiguous. The V gene lost 2 bases and the J gene lost 0 bases, with 8 bases spanning the gap. This CDR3 has 15 residues. In germline, CDR1 is KGHSH, CDR2 LQKENI. As DNA, the CDR3 is TGTGCCAGCTCACCAATTGCAGGCTCTGGAAACACCATATATTTT. Amino acid sequence: CASSPIAGSGNTIYF.

The chain carries TRBV6-1 and TRBJ2-5, with 7 positions matching TRBD1. After removal of 10 bases from V and 1 base from J, the junction contained 6 bases not matched to a gene. Per the germline V gene, CDR1 is MNHNS and CDR2 is SASEGT. This CDR3 is built from 13 residues. The CDR3 loop is CATPRTGQETQYF. CDR3 nucleotides: TGTGCCACCCCAAGGACAGGCCAAGAGACCCAGTACTTC.

The chain is built from TRBV19 and TRBJ1-2; D perhaps matches TRBD1 (6 bases). The CDR3 has 13 residues. V was shortened by 4 bases and J by 2 bases, with 8 bases between the two germline ends. CDR1 is LNHDA and CDR2 is SQIVND in the germline V gene (reference sequence). CDR3 amino acids: CASSTGQNYGYTF. The CDR3 bases are TGTGCCAGTAGTACCGGACAGAACTATGGCTACACCTTC. The complete variable domain, with remaining parts taken from reference TRBV19 and TRBJ1-2, reads DGGITQSPKYLFRKEGQNVTLSCEQNLNHDAMYWYRQDPGQGLRLIYYSQIVNDFQKGDIAEGYSVSREKKESFPLTVTSAQKNPTAFYLCASSTGQNYGYTFGSGTRLTVV.

The J gene is TRBJ1-1, the V gene TRBV6-1; 7 bases map to TRBD1. The germline V gene has CDR1 MNHNS and CDR2 SASEGT. The trim removed 4 bases at V and 0 bases at J, leaving 5 bases unmatched. The CDR3 spans 15 residues. The CDR3 protein is CASSVRGQVNTEAFF. The CDR3 region has the DNA TGTGCCAGCAGTGTCCGCGGACAGGTGAACACTGAAGCTTTCTTT.

CDR3 sequence (DNA): TGCAGCGTGCTTCAGGGGCAGCTAGAAAAACTGTTTTTT. Translating it yields CSVLQGQLEKLFF. V usage is TRBV29-1 and J usage is TRBJ1-4; D perhaps matches TRBD1 (6 bases). Trimming removed 6 bases at V and 8 bases at J, with 16 bases between. Germline assignment: CDR1 SQVTM and CDR2 ANQGSEA. CDR3 length: 13 residues.

This chain links TRBV27 with TRBJ1-1, with D perhaps TRBD1 (5 bases). The ends were cut back, 4 bases at V and 1 base at J, with 7 bases in the middle. The CDR3 contains 13 residues. The V gene's germline CDR1 is MNHEY and CDR2 SMNVEV (reference sequence). CDR3 residues: CASSYDRNTEAFF. CDR3 bases: TGTGCCAGCAGTTATGACAGGAACACTGAAGCTTTCTTT.

The chain joins TRBV19 to TRBJ2-2; possible D gene TRBD1, 6 bases. Germline V gene lookup returns CDR1 LNHDA and CDR2 SQIVND (reference sequence). Trimming pared 5 bases from V and 8 bases from J, leaving 12 bases between. The CDR3 contains 13 residues. The CDR3 spells CASSGTLEGELFF. CDR3 nucleotides: TGTGCCAGTAGTGGGACATTAGAGGGGGAGCTGTTTTTT. Together with reference TRBV19 and TRBJ2-2, the CDR3 gives the full variable domain: DGGITQSPKYLFRKEGQNVTLSCEQNLNHDAMYWYRQDPGQGLRLIYYSQIVNDFQKGDIAEGYSVSREKKESFPLTVTSAQKNPTAFYLCASSGTLEGELFFGEGSRLTVL.

This chain joins TRBV5-1 and TRBJ2-1, with 7 bases lining up with TRBD2. The junction had 8 bases not matched to a gene; V was cut back by 5 bases and J by 0 bases. This CDR3 has 16 amino acids. The germline gives CDR1 SGHRS, CDR2 YFSETQ. Here the CDR3 reads CASRPTGGSSYNEQFF. CDR3 bases: TGCGCCAGCAGGCCCACCGGGGGGAGCTCCTACAATGAGCAGTTCTTC. Complete variable domain (other parts from reference TRBV5-1 and TRBJ2-1): KAGVTQTPRYLIKTRGQQVTLSCSPISGHRSVSWYQQTPGQGLQFLFEYFSETQRNKGNFPGRFSGRQFSNSRSEMNVSTLELGDSALYLCASRPTGGSSYNEQFFGPGTRLTVL.

This chain connects TRBV30 to TRBJ1-1; maybe TRBD1 (5 bases). V lost 5 bases and J lost 6, with 16 bases in between. This CDR3 spans 13 amino acids. Germline values: CDR1 GTSNPN, CDR2 SVGIG (reference sequence). Here the CDR3 DNA reads TGTGCCTGGGTTCCAGGCAGGGCGCCTGAAGCTTTCTTT. Its translation: CAWVPGRAPEAFF.

The chain employs TRBV5-6 and TRBJ1-2; 10 bases match TRBD1. The CDR3 contains 14 residues. Germline assignment: CDR1 SGHDT and CDR2 YYEEEE. V dropped 4 bases and J dropped 7; count of bases not matched to a gene: 7. The DNA for the CDR3 is TGTGCCAGCAGCCGCCTGACAGGGGGCGGTGGCTACACCTTC. Its translation: CASSRLTGGGGYTF.

The chain couples TRBV9 to TRBJ2-1; TRBD2 agrees at 7 bases. Germline CDR1 reads SGDLS; CDR2 reads YYNGEE. The trim removed 0 bases at V and 5 bases at J, leaving 2 bases unmatched. The CDR3 is 14 residues long. The CDR3 DNA reads as TGTGCCAGCAGCGTAGCGGGGGGAGACAATGAGCAGTTCTTC. Protein sequence: CASSVAGGDNEQFF.

This chain joins TRBV7-6 and TRBJ2-7; a possible D gene is TRBD1 (6 bases). V lost 5 bases and J 4 bases, leaving 18 bases between the germline ends. The CDR3 covers 15 residues. From germline, CDR1 is SGHVS and CDR2 FNYEAQ. The CDR3 spells CASSPPTRGEYEQYF. CDR3 nucleotides: TGTGCCAGCAGCCCACCCACCAGGGGAGAGTACGAGCAGTACTTC.

This chain connects TRBV4-2 to TRBJ1-1; 9 nucleotides align to TRBD1. Trimming cost V 2 bases and J 7 bases; bases outside gene matches: 2. CDR3 length: 13 residues. The germline V gene encodes CDR1 LGHNA and CDR2 YNFKEQ. CDR3 in amino acids: CASSQRTGDEAFF. For the CDR3, the DNA is TGTGCCAGCAGCCAAAGGACAGGGGATGAAGCTTTCTTT.

This chain connects TRBV5-1 to TRBJ1-1, with D hard to call. V lost 3 bases to trimming and J lost 5 bases, with 11 bases between them. Germline CDR1 SGHRS, CDR2 YFSETQ. CDR3 length equals 13 residues. In DNA, the CDR3 is TGCGCCAGCAGCTCCTCACGACAAACTGAAGCTTTCTTT. Translating gives CASSSSRQTEAFF.

The gene calls are TRBV5-1 and TRBJ1-5; D is possibly TRBD1 (5 bases). Trimming removed 1 base from V and 5 bases from J, with 10 bases in between. This CDR3 comprises 14 residues. CDR1 SGHRS and CDR2 YFSETQ come from the germline V gene. Here the CDR3 DNA reads TGCGCCAGCAGCTTGTCAGGGTTCGATCAGCCCCAGCATTTT. Translating it yields CASSLSGFDQPQHF.

The J gene is TRBJ1-1, the V gene TRBV4-1; D unclear. Germline V gene data show CDR1 as MGHRA and CDR2 as YSYEKL. Trimming shortened V by 1 base and J by 2 bases, and 5 bases separated the two germline ends. This CDR3 has 13 amino acids. The CDR3 sequence is CASSQARNTEAFF. CDR3 bases: TGCGCCAGCAGCCAAGCCAGAAACACTGAAGCTTTCTTT.

The chain combines TRBV30 with TRBJ2-7; 10 positions match TRBD1. The assigned J gene may be wrong: the sequence end matches TRBJ2-1 better. The CDR3 runs to 15 residues. Looked up from germline, CDR1 is GTSNPN and CDR2 is SVGIG (reference sequence). This CDR3 reads CAWGRDRGLTYEQFF. DNA of the CDR3: TGTGCCTGGGGCCGGGACAGGGGACTTACCTACGAGCAGTTCTTC.

The rearrangement links TRBV4-1 to TRBJ2-2; D is perhaps TRBD1 (6 bases). The CDR3 is made up of 16 amino acids. Germline V lookup: CDR1 MGHRA, CDR2 YSYEKL. The germline V and J ends were trimmed by 4 bases and 2 bases, with 14 bases remaining between them. The DNA of the CDR3 is TGCGCCAGCAGCCGGACAGATCGGGTCAACACCGGGGAGCTGTTTTTT. This gives the protein CASSRTDRVNTGELFF.

This chain connects TRBV7-9 to TRBJ1-4; 8 bases align to TRBD1. Germline values: CDR1 SEHNR, CDR2 FQNEAQ (reference sequence). J was trimmed by 8 bases and V by 6 bases; bases with no gene match: 8. This CDR3 contains 14 residues. Here the CDR3 reads CASRLGQVEEKLFF. The CDR3 DNA reads TGTGCCAGCAGACTGGGACAGGTGGAGGAAAAACTGTTTTTT.

The rearrangement uses TRBV6-5 and TRBJ2-1, with 15 bases identical to TRBD2. Trimming removed 6 bases from V and 5 bases from J; junction bases left unmatched: 2. Germline loops: CDR1 MNHEY, CDR2 SVGAGI. The CDR3 totals 15 residues. CDR3: CASRRTSGGDNEQFF. In DNA, the CDR3 is TGTGCCAGCAGACGGACTAGCGGGGGGGACAATGAGCAGTTCTTC.

This chain joins TRBV5-1 and TRBJ2-3; possible D gene TRBD2, 6 bases. V lost 5 bases, J lost 6 bases, and 19 bases lay in between. Germline values: CDR1 SGHRS, CDR2 YFSETQ. This CDR3 region has 15 residues. CDR3 protein: CASSNGPGDGDTQYF. The CDR3 DNA reads TGCGCCAGCAGTAACGGGCCGGGAGATGGGGATACGCAGTATTTT. The full variable domain, with the rest looked up from reference TRBV5-1 and TRBJ2-3, is KAGVTQTPRYLIKTRGQQVTLSCSPISGHRSVSWYQQTPGQGLQFLFEYFSETQRNKGNFPGRFSGRQFSNSRSEMNVSTLELGDSALYLCASSNGPGDGDTQYFGPGTRLTVL.

The CDR3 coding sequence is TGTGCCTGGGGCCGCAGGGCGGGAGGCTACACCTTC. Protein: CAWGRRAGGYTF. The chain couples TRBV30 to TRBJ1-2; a possible D gene is TRBD1 (5 bases). Trimming pared 5 bases from V and 8 bases from J, leaving 15 bases between. CDR3 length: 12 residues. Germline V gives CDR1 GTSNPN, CDR2 SVGIG (reference sequence).

The chain joins TRBV5-1 to TRBJ2-3; 11 positions match TRBD1. CDR3 length: 15 amino acids. V gave up 7 bases and J gave up 3 bases; unmatched junction bases: 7. CDR1 is SGHRS, CDR2 YFSETQ, per germline. The CDR3: CASARTGGETDTQYF. For the CDR3, the DNA is TGCGCCAGCGCTCGGACAGGGGGCGAAACAGATACGCAGTATTTT.

The chain uses TRBV5-1 and TRBJ2-7; TRBD1 agrees at 12 bases. In germline, CDR1 is SGHRS, CDR2 YFSETQ. V lost 9 bases and J lost 7; bases outside the gene matches: 17. This CDR3 is 16 amino acids long. This chain's CDR3 is CATRFRDRGRGGEQYV. The CDR3 DNA follows: TGCGCCACCAGATTTCGGGACAGGGGGCGTGGGGGAGAGCAGTACGTC.

This chain links TRBV5-1 with TRBJ2-4, with 10 bases matching TRBD2. Germline CDR1 and CDR2: SGHRS and YFSETQ. The CDR3 is 16 residues long. Trimming took 2 bases from V and 7 from J; bases not matched to a gene: 9. Written as DNA, the CDR3 is TGCGCCAGCAGCTTCGGAGCGGGGGGGCCGGGCAACATTCAGTACTTC. It specifies CASSFGAGGPGNIQYF.

The chain recombines TRBV13 with TRBJ2-1; TRBD2 matches at 10 bases. The CDR3 is 15 amino acids. Germline CDR1 reads PRHDT; CDR2 reads FYEKMQ (reference sequence). The ends lost 4 bases at V and 5 bases at J; junction bases unmatched: 5. The CDR3 here is CASSSGLAVNNEQFF. In DNA, the CDR3 is TGTGCCAGCAGCTCCGGACTAGCGGTAAACAATGAGCAGTTCTTC.

This chain links TRBV27 with TRBJ1-2; no clear D. V was cut by 2 bases and J by 7 bases, with 11 bases left in between. The CDR3 totals 13 residues. From germline, CDR1 is MNHEY and CDR2 SMNVEV (reference sequence). This CDR3 is CASSLVGTIGYTF. The CDR3, as DNA: TGTGCCAGCAGTTTAGTCGGTACTATTGGCTACACCTTC.

The chain carries TRBV10-3 and TRBJ2-7; 9 nucleotides match TRBD1. Germline values: CDR1 ENHRY, CDR2 SYGVKD. The CDR3 is 14 amino acids. V lost 4 bases, J lost 7 bases, and 8 bases stayed unmatched. The CDR3 region is CAISAGQGRREQYF. CDR3 sequence (DNA): TGTGCCATCAGTGCAGGACAGGGGCGGAGAGAGCAGTACTTC.